Shown below are 23 T cell receptor beta chains from a single sample sequenced in a study of tumor-infiltrating lymphocytes in primary liver carcinoma. Co-extracted RNA and DNA came from roughly 20-30 mg of unsorted bulk tissue. TCR beta cDNA was prepared out of 500 ng total RNA by means of a constant-region primer. Generation of the TCR beta libraries relied on three nested multiplex PCR rounds using slightly modified ARM-PCR. Each of the first two PCR rounds ran roughly 10 cycles with TRBV1-TRBV30 forward and C-beta reverse primers. TCRdb reanalysed the multiplex PCR reads using MiXCR and keeps one entry per CDR3 protein. The sample comprises roughly 49,000 distinct CDR3 sequences, around 82% of which are singletons, and roughly 24% rests with the top ten. The material sequenced was liver tumor tissue from sampling region 5. Documented subset: tumor region T5, tumor centre. These receptors were obtained from a man between 40 and 49 years old with primary liver carcinoma and hepatitis B virus infection.

A remark on this clonotype: Lacking the conserved final phenylalanine or tryptophan, this CDR3 likely reflects a read error. The chain joins TRBV9 to TRBJ1-1; D perhaps matches TRBD1 (5 bases). Trimming took 3 bases from V and 3 from J, leaving 12 bases between them. The CDR3 spans 14 residues. From germline, CDR1 is SGDLS and CDR2 YYNGEE. The CDR3 DNA is TGTGCCAGCAGCGCGATAGACAGCGACACTGAAGCTTTCCTT. It is translated as CASSAIDSDTEAFL.

This clonotype has ten or more counts. The chain uses TRBV12-3 or TRBV12-4 and TRBJ2-1; tentative D call: TRBD2 (5 bases). Trimming took 7 bases from V and 0 from J, leaving 13 bases between them. CDR3 length: 15 amino acids. Here the CDR3 reads CASTFGGSSYNEQFF. As DNA, the CDR3 is TGTGCCAGCACCTTTGGTGGGAGCTCCTACAATGAGCAGTTCTTC.

About this clonotype: At one end, the junction sequence differs from germline, possibly due to a read error. J is TRBJ2-5 and V is TRBV12-3 or TRBV12-4, with a possible D match to TRBD2 (5 bases). The CDR3 contains 14 residues. The chain's CDR3 is CASSSECTWEIQYF. DNA of the CDR3: TGTGCCAGCAGTTCAGAGTGTACCTGGGAGATCCAGTACTTC.

In the case of this clonotype: The conserved closing phenylalanine or tryptophan is absent in this CDR3, likely reflecting a read error. The chain has TRBV5-6 and TRBJ1-1; tentative D call: TRBD1 (5 bases). CDR1 SGHDT and CDR2 YYEEEE come from the germline V gene. The CDR3 is 14 amino acids. Trimming left V 4 bases short and J 5 bases short, with 15 bases between. The CDR3 is CASSARQWRTEAFL. Written as DNA, the CDR3 is TGTGCCAGCAGCGCACGACAGTGGCGGACTGAAGCTTTCTTG.

In DNA, the CDR3 is TGTGCCAGCTGCAAAGCGAGAGTCGAGACCCAGTACTTC. This sequence encodes CASCKARVETQYF. V gene TRBV5-6 combines with J gene TRBJ2-5; D is unclear. This CDR3 region has 13 residues. V lost 7 bases to trimming and J lost 5 bases, with 15 bases between them. The germline CDR1 and CDR2 sequences are SGHDT and YYEEEE.

This clonotype was counted a few times. It is likely a read error, because the conserved phenylalanine at the end of the CDR3 is missing. The chain is built from TRBV12-3 or TRBV12-4 and TRBJ2-2; 10 bases agree with TRBD2. Trimming took 5 bases from V and 8 from J; bases not matched to a gene: 11. The CDR3 totals 16 residues. As DNA, the CDR3 is TGTGCCAGCAGTCCCACGGCTAGCGGGAGATTGGGGGAGCTGTTTTAT. It specifies CASSPTASGRLGELFY.

This clonotype occurred once. The DNA for the CDR3 is TGTGCCAGCACTAGAGCGGGAGGCGAGTACGAGCAGTACTTC. Translating it yields CASTRAGGEYEQYF. This chain joins TRBV6-5 and TRBJ2-7, with TRBD2 identical over 9 bases. V trimming: 7 bases; J trimming: 4 bases; junction bases outside the gene matches: 8. Germline assignment: CDR1 MNHEY and CDR2 SVGAGI. CDR3 length: 14 amino acids.

In its sample, this clonotype was seen once. The V gene is TRBV4-3, the J gene TRBJ2-1; the D gene is possibly TRBD1 (5 bases). Germline assignment: CDR1 LGHNA and CDR2 YSLEER. The CDR3 totals 16 residues. V was trimmed by 2 bases and J by 11 bases, leaving 22 bases between them. CDR3 bases: TGCGCCAGCAGCCAATTCCCCCCCACGGCGGACATTAAGCAGTTCTTC. It translates to CASSQFPPTADIKQFF.

This clonotype was seen more than once but under ten times. This likely comes from a read error, as the CDR3 has no conserved phenylalanine or tryptophan at its end. This chain connects TRBV6-2 or TRBV6-3 to TRBJ2-5, with D maybe TRBD2 (6 bases). The CDR3 consists of 14 residues. Germline V gene lookup returns CDR1 MNHEY and CDR2 SVGEGT. Trimming shortened V by 6 bases and J by 2 bases, and 13 bases separated the two germline ends. CDR3 in amino acids: CASSSGDFQETQYV. As DNA, the CDR3 is TGTGCCAGCAGCTCCGGGGACTTTCAAGAGACCCAGTACGTC.

The J gene is TRBJ1-2, the V gene TRBV5-5; tentative D call: TRBD1 (5 bases). In germline, CDR1 is SGHKS, CDR2 YYEKEE (reference sequence). V dropped 5 bases and J dropped 7 bases, with 15 bases sitting between them. The length of the CDR3 is 13 residues. The CDR3 spells CASRVSGLSGYTF. The CDR3, as DNA: TGTGCCAGCAGGGTGTCGGGACTTTCTGGCTACACCTTC.

About this clonotype: The junction shows a germline mismatch at one end, possibly a read error. The rearrangement links TRBV11-2 to TRBJ2-7, with D perhaps TRBD1 or TRBD2 (5 bases each). CDR3 length: 14 residues. Germline V gene sequence: CDR1 SGHAT, CDR2 FQNNGV. The CDR3 protein is CPSSLDARGYEGYF. As DNA, the CDR3 is TGTCCCAGCAGCTTAGATGCTAGGGGCTACGAGGGGTACTTC. Combining the CDR3 with reference TRBV11-2 and TRBJ2-7 gives the whole variable domain EAGVAQSPRYKIIEKRQSVAFWCNPISGHATLYWYQQILGQGPKLLIQFQNNGVVDDSQLPKDRFSAERLKGVDSTLKIQPAKLEDSAVYLCPSSLDARGYEGYFGPGTRLTVT.

A word on this clonotype: The junction differs from germline at one of its ends, possibly a read error. The chain employs TRBV6-5 and TRBJ2-1; the D is unclear. Germline CDR1 and CDR2: MNHEY and SVGAGI. The CDR3 sequence is 13 residues long. The CDR3: CGSCSGPYNEQFF. CDR3 sequence (DNA): TGTGGCAGCTGTTCCGGCCCTTACAATGAGCAGTTCTTC.

As for this clonotype: The conserved phenylalanine or tryptophan is not found at the CDR3 terminus, so this likely reflects a read error. The gene calls are TRBV30 and TRBJ2-1; D may correspond to TRBD1 or TRBD2 (5 bases each). The CDR3 has 14 amino acids. V lost 2 bases to trimming and J lost 9 bases, with 17 bases between them. Germline lookup yields CDR1 GTSNPN and CDR2 SVGIG (reference sequence). As DNA, the CDR3 is TGTGCCTGGAGTAAGTGGGACCACCTAACTGAGCAGTTCCTC. Protein: CAWSKWDHLTEQFL.

In the case of this clonotype: Since no conserved phenylalanine or tryptophan closes the CDR3, a read error is the likely cause. The chain employs TRBV11-1 and TRBJ2-4; 12 bases agree with TRBD2. Germline CDR1 is SGHAT and CDR2 is FQDESV (reference sequence). The CDR3 is made up of 17 amino acids. CDR3 nucleotide sequence: TGTGGCAGCAGCTTTCCCAGGACTAGCGGGACCAAGAACATTCAGTACCTC. This gives the protein CGSSFPRTSGTKNIQYL.

With regard to this clonotype: In this CDR3 the conserved last residue, phenylalanine or tryptophan, is missing, so a read error is likely. The rearrangement links TRBV6-5 to TRBJ2-1; D unresolved. Trimming took 5 bases from V and 9 from J, leaving 17 bases between them. The CDR3 contains 14 residues. Germline lookup yields CDR1 MNHEY and CDR2 SVGAGI. The chain's CDR3 is CASSPRPSFGEQFL. DNA of the CDR3: TGTGCCAGCAGTCCTCGGCCCAGCTTTGGTGAGCAGTTCTTA.

Details on this clonotype: An end of the junction differs from the germline gene, which may be a read error. This chain uses TRBV29-1 with TRBJ2-1; 10 bases match TRBD2. CDR3 length: 14 amino acids. Germline CDR1 SQVTM, CDR2 ANQGSEA. CDR3 sequence: CSVGAGGFYNEQFF. CDR3 DNA: TGCAGTGTTGGAGCGGGAGGGTTCTACAATGAGCAGTTCTTC.

CDR3 in amino acids: CAWSEASGRVAFF. DNA for the CDR3: TGTGCCTGGAGTGAAGCTAGCGGTAGGGTCGCGTTCTTC. The V and J genes are TRBV30 and TRBJ2-1; TRBD2 aligns across 7 bases. Germline CDR1 GTSNPN, CDR2 SVGIG (reference sequence). The CDR3 loop spans 13 amino acids. After removal of 1 base from V and 15 bases from J, the junction contained 12 bases not matched to a gene.

Ten or more counts support this clonotype. This sequence joins TRBV28 and TRBJ2-1, with D tentatively TRBD2 (5 bases). This CDR3 contains 13 residues. Germline assignment: CDR1 MDHEN and CDR2 SYDVKM. The germline V and J ends were trimmed by 1 base and 12 bases, with 13 bases remaining between them. Here the CDR3 DNA reads TGTGCCAGCAGTTTATCTGATCGCGAGGGGCAGTTCTTC. Translated: CASSLSDREGQFF.

V usage is TRBV27 and J usage is TRBJ2-1; 11 bases are a match to TRBD2. Unmatched junction bases numbered 11, after V lost 6 bases and J lost 7 bases. This CDR3 has 16 residues. Germline CDR1 and CDR2: MNHEY and SMNVEV (reference sequence). CDR3 nucleotides: TGTGCCAGCAGCGACCTTAGCGGGAGGGGAGTTAATGAGCAGTTCTTC. Residues: CASSDLSGRGVNEQFF.

This clonotype was recorded at least ten times. The rearrangement uses TRBV7-2 and TRBJ2-4; the D gene is possibly TRBD2 (7 bases). The CDR3 totals 16 residues. Per germline, CDR1 SGHTA and CDR2 FQGNSA. V lost 1 base, J lost 7 bases, and 17 bases lay in between. CDR3 protein: CASSLDGGGGKNIQYF. As DNA, the CDR3 is TGTGCCAGCAGCTTAGATGGGGGGGGCGGGAAGAACATTCAGTACTTC.

This clonotype was observed a single time. At one end, the junction sequence differs from germline, possibly due to a read error. The V call is TRBV12-3 or TRBV12-4, the J call TRBJ2-5; no clear D gene. The CDR3 spans 12 residues. The CDR3, as DNA: TGTGCCAGCACTTTAATCCAAGAGACCCAGTACTTC. Its protein product is CASTLIQETQYF.

Note on this clonotype: The junction shows a germline mismatch at one end, possibly a read error. The rearrangement joins TRBV11-1 to TRBJ2-3; possibly TRBD1 or TRBD2 for D (5 bases each). Germline CDR1 is SGHAT and CDR2 is FQDESV (reference sequence). This CDR3 is built from 19 residues. The CDR3 sequence is CASGSGGSSVGARTDTRYF. In DNA, the CDR3 is TGTGCCAGCGGATCTGGGGGAAGCTCTGTTGGAGCCCGCACAGATACGCGGTATTTT.

This rearrangement joins TRBV19 to TRBJ1-2; 7 bases map to TRBD1. In germline, CDR1 is LNHDA, CDR2 SQIVND (reference sequence). V lost 8 bases and J lost 4; bases outside the gene matches: 13. The CDR3 totals 15 residues. The CDR3 DNA reads as TGTGCCAGTGACCCATCCCCAGGGGGGTCCTATGGCTACACCTTC. This translates into CASDPSPGGSYGYTF. The entire variable domain, with the rest obtained from reference TRBV19 and TRBJ1-2, is as follows: DGGITQSPKYLFRKEGQNVTLSCEQNLNHDAMYWYRQDPGQGLRLIYYSQIVNDFQKGDIAEGYSVSREKKESFPLTVTSAQKNPTAFYLCASDPSPGGSYGYTFGSGTRLTVV.